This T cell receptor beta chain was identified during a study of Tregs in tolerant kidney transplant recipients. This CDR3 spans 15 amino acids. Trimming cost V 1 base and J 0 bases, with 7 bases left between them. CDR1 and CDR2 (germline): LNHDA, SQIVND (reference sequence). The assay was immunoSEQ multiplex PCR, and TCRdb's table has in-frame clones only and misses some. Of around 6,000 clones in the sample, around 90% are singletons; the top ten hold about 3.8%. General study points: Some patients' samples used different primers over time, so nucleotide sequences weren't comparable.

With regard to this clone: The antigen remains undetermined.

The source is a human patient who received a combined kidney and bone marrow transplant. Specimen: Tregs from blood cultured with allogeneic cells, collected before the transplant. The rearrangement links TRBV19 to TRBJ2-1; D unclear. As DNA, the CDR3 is TGTGCCAGTAGTATAGGGCCGGGCTCCTACAATGAGCAGTTCTTC. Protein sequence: CASSIGPGSYNEQFF.